The entry that follows covers one T cell receptor (beta chain) sequence. Here immunoSEQ multiplex PCR was the method, and the copy in TCRdb shows in-frame clones only, minus some. The sample lists about 250,000 clones, over 75% seen once, with over 1.5% in the top ten. The data were taken from a study of blood T cell repertoires in COVID-19. Germline V CDR1 and CDR2: SGHRS, YFSETQ. The V end lost 3 bases, the J end lost 4 bases, and 14 bases lay between the germline ends. The CDR3 loop spans 14 amino acids. Sequencing was done on a sample of PBMCs or T cells enriched from blood (not recorded which). The chain employs TRBV5-1 and TRBJ2-7; possibly TRBD1 for D (5 bases). The sequence was collected from a man aged 40-50 years who had recovered from COVID-19. CDR3 nucleotide sequence: TGCGCCAGCAGCTCGACAGTTGGAAGGTACGAGCAGTACTTC. This sequence encodes CASSSTVGRYEQYF.